This is a list of T cell receptor beta chains from one sample in a study of CD8 T cell repertoires and HIV-1 epitope variants. The protocol was immunoSEQ multiplex PCR, while the TCRdb copy is restricted to in-frame clones and leaves out a portion. Of 4,500 to 6,000 clones listed, less than 70% are singletons. Their antigens remain unidentified. Material for sequencing was cultured CD8+ T cells derived from PBMCs. The receptor set was obtained from a male donor with HIV. Both conserved end residues are part of each CDR3. Fields, in order: V gene, J gene, D gene, clone size, CDR3 DNA, CDR3 protein. D genes are given only for firm matches. Clone size is stated in some rows and not others, as once, few, many or a class when expanded.

TRBV6-5,TRBJ1-1,TRBD1,NA,TGTGCCAGCAGTTACTCCGGGACAGTGAACACTGAAGCTTTCTTT,CASSYSGTVNTEAFF
TRBV18,TRBJ1-5,NA,NA,TGTGCCAGCTCACCATCGGCAGGCATTAGCAATCAGCCCCAGCATTTT,CASSPSAGISNQPQHF
TRBV19,TRBJ2-5,NA,NA,TGTGCCAGTAGTCGCGGGCGCGAGACCCAGTACTTC,CASSRGRETQYF
TRBV2,TRBJ2-7,TRBD1,NA,TGTGCCAGCAGTCGGGACAGTTTGGTCGAGCAGTACTTC,CASSRDSLVEQYF
TRBV7-9,TRBJ2-3,NA,few,TGTGCCAGCAGCTTTGATCAACAAGGTACAGATACGCAGTATTTT,CASSFDQQGTDTQYF
TRBV9,TRBJ1-3,NA,once,TGTGCCAGCAGCGTAGATCTGAGCTCTGGAAACACCATATATTTT,CASSVDLSSGNTIYF
TRBV28,TRBJ2-3,NA,NA,TGTGCCAGCAGTTTGATAGGGGACACAGATACGCAGTATTTT,CASSLIGDTDTQYF
TRBV6-5,TRBJ2-7,TRBD2,NA,TGTGCCAGCAGTGCGGGGACTATCGAGCAGTACTTC,CASSAGTIEQYF
TRBV7-8,TRBJ2-3,TRBD2,few,TGTGCCAGCAGCTTAGGTTACGCGGGGGGTCCCACAGATACGCAGTATTTT,CASSLGYAGGPTDTQYF
TRBV11-2,TRBJ1-5,NA,medium-sized,TGTGCCAGCAGCAGGGACCAGGAGGGTCAGCCCCAGCATTTT,CASSRDQEGQPQHF
TRBV23-1,TRBJ1-4,TRBD1,few,TGCGCCAGCAGTCACAGGGGGGCTAATGAAAAACTGTTTTTT,CASSHRGANEKLFF
TRBV5-1,TRBJ2-3,NA,NA,TGCGCCAGCAGCTTGGGGGCAGATACGCAGTATTTT,CASSLGADTQYF
TRBV7-9,TRBJ2-7,NA,NA,TGTGCCACTGCGGTGGTAGCGGCACCCTACGAGCAGTACTTC,CATAVVAAPYEQYF
TRBV5-1,TRBJ1-1,NA,NA,TGCGCCAGCAGGTCGGACGGGATGAACACTGAAGCTTTCTTT,CASRSDGMNTEAFF
TRBV5-4,TRBJ2-3,NA,NA,TGTGCCAGCAGCCCCTCGGGGGCAGATACGCAGTATTTT,CASSPSGADTQYF
TRBV28,TRBJ2-5,NA,NA,TGTGCCAGCACCCCCTTGGGGGAAACGCAAGAGACCCAGTACTTC,CASTPLGETQETQYF
TRBV27,TRBJ2-3,TRBD2,few,TGTGCCAGCAGTCCCAGCGGGGGGGCCGCCGATACGCAGTATTTT,CASSPSGGAADTQYF
TRBV30,TRBJ2-7,NA,few,TGTGCCTGGAGTGTTCCGGTTAGAGAGCAGTACTTC,CAWSVPVREQYF
TRBV30,TRBJ2-2,NA,NA,TGTGCCTGGAGTGTCGGGGACGCCGGGGAGCTGTTTTTT,CAWSVGDAGELFF
TRBV7-8,TRBJ2-7,TRBD2,NA,TGTGCCAGCAGCGGGGGGGATCAAAGGCCCTACGAGCAGTACTTC,CASSGGDQRPYEQYF
TRBV9,TRBJ1-5,NA,few,TGTGCCAGCAGCGTAGACCCGGGAGGCAATCAGCCCCAGCATTTT,CASSVDPGGNQPQHF
TRBV7-9,TRBJ1-2,NA,few,TGTGCCAGCAGCTACGACAGCTATGGCTACACCTTC,CASSYDSYGYTF